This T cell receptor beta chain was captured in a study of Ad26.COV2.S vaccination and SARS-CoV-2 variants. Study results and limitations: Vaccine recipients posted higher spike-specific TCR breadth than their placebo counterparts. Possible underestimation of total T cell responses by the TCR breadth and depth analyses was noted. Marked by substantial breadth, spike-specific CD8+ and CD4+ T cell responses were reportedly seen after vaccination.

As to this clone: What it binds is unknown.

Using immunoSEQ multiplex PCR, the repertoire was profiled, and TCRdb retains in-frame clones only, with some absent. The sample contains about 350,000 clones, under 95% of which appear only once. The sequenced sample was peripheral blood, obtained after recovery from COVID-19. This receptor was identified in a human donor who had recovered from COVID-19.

The chain's CDR3 is CASSVPRGGENTGELFF. The CDR3 coding sequence is TGTGCCAGCAGCGTCCCGCGAGGGGGGGAGAACACCGGGGAGCTGTTTTTT. The chain joins TRBV5-4 to TRBJ2-2; D is perhaps TRBD2 (7 bases). The V and J ends lost 4 bases and 1 base respectively, with 17 bases between them. The CDR3 has 17 residues. Germline V gives CDR1 SGHNT, CDR2 YYREEE (reference sequence).